A selection of T cell receptor beta chains follows, all from one sample in a study of PD-1 blockade in classical Hodgkin lymphoma. Produced via immunoSEQ multiplex PCR; TCRdb's table is partial and in-frame only. The sample yields approximately 100,000 clones, roughly 89% seen once. The sample was peripheral blood mononuclear cells (PBMCs), taken before the second cycle of nivolumab. These receptors all stem from a human donor with classical Hodgkin lymphoma. Both conserved end residues are part of each CDR3. The D gene is left open where the match is weak. A clone size is listed for some rows: how often the clone was seen (once, few, many), or a class if it is expanded.

TRBJ1-2 | TRBV29-1 | - | - | CSLGSSYGYTF | TGCAGCTTGGGGTCCTCCTATGGCTACACCTTC
TRBJ2-3 | TRBV6-6 | TRBD2 | - | CASSQTWTSGTDTQYF | TGTGCCAGCAGTCAAACTTGGACTAGCGGCACAGATACGCAGTATTTT
TRBJ2-2 | TRBV11-3 | TRBD2 | - | CASSLWLAGTGELFF | TGTGCCAGCAGCTTATGGCTAGCGGGGACCGGGGAGCTGTTTTTT
TRBJ2-5 | TRBV27 | - | - | CASSFSRSSETQYF | TGTGCCAGCAGTTTCAGTAGGAGTTCGGAGACCCAGTACTTC
TRBJ2-5 | TRBV5-8 | - | once | CASSFFSFHQETQYF | TGTGCCAGCAGCTTCTTTAGCTTCCATCAAGAGACCCAGTACTTC
TRBJ1-2 | TRBV28 | TRBD1 | - | CASKTPGTGVYGYTF | TGTGCCAGCAAAACTCCGGGGACAGGGGTTTATGGCTACACCTTC
TRBJ2-7 | TRBV7-2 | - | - | CASILPRGYEQYF | TGTGCCAGCATCCTCCCAAGGGGATACGAGCAGTACTTC
TRBJ1-2 | TRBV4-3 | TRBD1 | once | CASSQRTGVAGYTF | TGCGCCAGCAGCCAAAGGACAGGGGTTGCTGGCTACACCTTC
TRBJ1-2 | TRBV9 | - | once | CASSVARGLGFDYGYTF | TGTGCCAGCAGCGTAGCTAGGGGATTGGGGTTCGATTATGGCTACACCTTC
TRBJ1-3 | TRBV5-6 | - | - | CASSLPRGGGNTIYF | TGTGCCAGCAGCTTACCAAGAGGAGGAGGAAACACCATATATTTT
TRBJ1-1 | TRBV6-1 | - | - | CASLQGLTEAFF | TGTGCCAGCTTACAGGGTTTGACTGAAGCTTTCTTT
TRBJ1-1 | TRBV29-1 | - | - | CSVALDRGTEAFF | TGCAGCGTTGCTTTGGACCGGGGAACTGAAGCTTTCTTT
TRBJ2-7 | TRBV28 | TRBD1 | - | CASERTGGVYEQYF | TGTGCCAGTGAGAGGACAGGGGGAGTCTACGAGCAGTACTTC
TRBJ2-3 | TRBV7-2 | TRBD2 | - | CASRLAGGGTGNTQYF | TGTGCCAGCAGGCTAGCGGGGGGCGGGACGGGGAATACGCAGTATTTT
TRBJ1-1 | TRBV30 | - | - | CAWRLAWQVDTEAFF | TGTGCCTGGAGGTTGGCCTGGCAGGTGGACACTGAAGCTTTCTTT
TRBJ1-1 | TRBV11-2 | TRBD1 | once | CASSTPTGTAEAELAFF | TGTGCCAGCAGCACTCCGACAGGGACAGCCGAAGCCGAGCTGGCTTTCTTT
TRBJ2-1 | TRBV28 | TRBD2 | - | CASSLPSGGASSYNEQFF | TGTGCCAGCAGTTTACCTAGCGGGGGAGCGAGCTCCTACAATGAGCAGTTCTTC
TRBJ1-1 | TRBV14 | - | - | CASSQGWGRAMNTEAFF | TGTGCCAGCAGCCAAGGGTGGGGGAGGGCTATGAACACTGAAGCTTTCTTT
TRBJ2-3 | TRBV7-6 | TRBD2 | - | CASSSEPGLAWDTQYF | TGTGCCAGCAGCTCCGAACCGGGACTAGCGTGGGATACGCAGTATTTT
TRBJ1-2 | TRBV11-2 | - | once | CASSLAGGIRNYGYTF | TGTGCCAGCAGCTTAGCGGGAGGCATCAGAAACTATGGCTACACCTTC
TRBJ1-2 | TRBV5-4 | - | - | CASSSPLAEINYGYTF | TGTGCCAGCAGCTCCCCCTTGGCCGAAATTAACTATGGCTACACCTTC
TRBJ1-1 | TRBV27 | - | - | CASSLIFGGNTEAFF | TGTGCCAGCAGTTTAATATTCGGGGGGAACACTGAAGCTTTCTTT
TRBJ2-5 | TRBV11-2 | - | - | CASSPNKEPETQYF | TGTGCCAGCAGCCCCAACAAAGAGCCGGAGACCCAGTACTTC
TRBJ2-3 | TRBV7-2 | - | - | CASIPGGGDTQYF | TGTGCCAGCATCCCAGGTGGGGGAGATACGCAGTATTTT
TRBJ1-1 | TRBV7-6 | - | - | CASSLGGPGYTEAFF | TGTGCCAGCAGCTTGGGGGGTCCCGGATACACTGAAGCTTTCTTT
TRBJ1-1 | TRBV6-5 | TRBD1 | - | CASSFRDRGFF | TGTGCCAGCAGTTTCCGGGACAGGGGTTTCTTT
TRBJ2-7 | TRBV6-5 | - | - | CASSYTPDSYEQYF | TGTGCCAGCAGTTACACGCCAGACTCCTACGAGCAGTACTTC
TRBJ1-5 | TRBV6-1 | - | - | CASSALQPQHF | TGTGCCAGCAGTGCTTTGCAGCCCCAGCATTTT
TRBJ1-1 | TRBV30 | - | - | CAGRVLQVTEAFF | TGTGCCGGGCGGGTATTACAGGTCACTGAAGCTTTCTTT
TRBJ1-1 | TRBV7-8 | - | once | CAGSYRAGAEAFF | TGTGCCGGCAGCTATAGAGCGGGCGCTGAAGCTTTCTTT
TRBJ1-4 | TRBV30 | - | - | CAWSVYRASATNEKLFF | TGTGCCTGGAGTGTATACAGGGCCTCTGCAACTAATGAAAAACTGTTTTTT
TRBJ2-5 | TRBV5-6 | - | - | CASSLEVRMETQYF | TGTGCCAGCAGCTTGGAGGTTAGAATGGAGACCCAGTACTTC
TRBJ2-5 | TRBV25-1 | - | - | CASSGQFQETQYF | TGTGCCAGCAGCGGACAGTTTCAAGAGACCCAGTACTTC
TRBJ1-4 | TRBV7-2 | TRBD1 | - | CASSLDGTGGLGEKLFF | TGTGCCAGCAGCTTGGATGGGACAGGGGGATTGGGGGAAAAACTGTTTTTT
TRBJ2-6 | TRBV6-5 | TRBD1 | - | CASSYGTGTGANVLTF | TGTGCCAGCAGTTACGGGACAGGGACCGGGGCCAACGTCCTGACTTTC